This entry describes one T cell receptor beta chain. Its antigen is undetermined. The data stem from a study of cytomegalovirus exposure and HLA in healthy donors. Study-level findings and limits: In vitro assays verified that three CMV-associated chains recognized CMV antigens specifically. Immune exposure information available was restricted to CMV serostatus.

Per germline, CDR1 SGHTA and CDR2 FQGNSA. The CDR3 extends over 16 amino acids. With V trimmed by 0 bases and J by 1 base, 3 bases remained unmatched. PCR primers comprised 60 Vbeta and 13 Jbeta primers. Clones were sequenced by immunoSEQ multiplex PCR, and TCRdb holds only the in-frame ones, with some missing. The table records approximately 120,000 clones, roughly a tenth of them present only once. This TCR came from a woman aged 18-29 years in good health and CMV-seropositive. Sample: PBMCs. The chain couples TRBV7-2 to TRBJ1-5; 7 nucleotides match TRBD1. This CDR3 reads CASSLAGGFSNQPQHF. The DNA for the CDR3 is TGTGCCAGCAGCTTAGCAGGGGGCTTCAGCAATCAGCCCCAGCATTTT.